This TCR beta chain derives from a study of shared clonotypes between healthy human individuals. Authors' methods: Filtering was not the same, since immunoSEQ gave junction-only sequences without quality scores. Using immunoSEQ multiplex PCR, the repertoire was profiled, and TCRdb retains in-frame clones only, with some absent. V, J and clone size are those of that table, while D and trimming were read from the DNA. The sample contains fewer than 1.4 million clones, approximately 80% of which appear only once. Germline V CDR1 and CDR2: MDHEN, SYDVKM. CDR3 length: 13 amino acids. Trimming took 8 bases from V and 4 from J; bases not matched to a gene: 4.

The origin of this receptor is a man aged 18-30 years in good health. Some clones in this sample may be carry-over from other donors' samples. This chain uses TRBV28 with TRBJ2-7, with 11 bases fitting TRBD1. Sequenced material: memory CD4+ T cells from PBMCs. Subset reported: CD45RA-negative fraction. CDR3 nucleotide sequence: TGTGCCAGCCGGGACAGGGGGAAATACGAGCAGTACTTC. Amino acids: CASRDRGKYEQYF.